Shown below are 18 T cell receptor beta chains from a single sample sequenced in a study of T cell responses to AZD1222 COVID-19 vaccine. Some clones are missing from TCRdb's copy, which holds only in-frame ones; the method was immunoSEQ multiplex PCR. The profile shows roughly 150,000 clones, 70% to 90% of them singletons. The sequenced sample was peripheral blood, obtained on day 0 of AZD1222 vaccination. The receptors derive from an adult in good health.

The chain joins TRBV10-3 to TRBJ2-7; 8 nucleotides agree with TRBD2. The CDR3 has 14 residues. The germline V gene has CDR1 ENHRY and CDR2 SYGVKD. With V trimmed by 3 bases and J by 7 bases, 8 bases remained unmatched. This CDR3 reads CAISEAGTRGEQYF. For the CDR3, the DNA is TGTGCCATCAGTGAAGCCGGGACTAGAGGGGAGCAGTACTTC.

The genes are TRBV7-2 and TRBJ2-3, with D perhaps given as TRBD1 or TRBD2 (6 bases each). Deletions cut 6 bases from V and 3 bases from J, with 16 bases between. This CDR3 has 15 amino acids. From germline, CDR1 is SGHTA and CDR2 FQGNSA. This CDR3 reads CASSLGGQGTDTQYF. CDR3 nucleotide sequence: TGTGCCAGCAGTCTTGGGGGGCAGGGAACAGATACGCAGTATTTT.

The chain is built from TRBV6-5 and TRBJ1-2, with unresolved D. This CDR3 is built from 14 residues. Germline loops: CDR1 MNHEY, CDR2 SVGAGI. V gave up 2 bases and J gave up 0 bases, with 7 bases separating them. CDR3 in DNA: TGTGCCAGCAGTTACGTCTCCTCTAACTATGGCTACACCTTC. Its protein product is CASSYVSSNYGYTF.

This clone was picked up many times. The genes are TRBV6-1 and TRBJ2-1, with TRBD1 matching 9 bases. Germline values: CDR1 MNHNS, CDR2 SASEGT. J gave up 8 bases and V 2 bases, and 7 bases lay outside the gene matches. There are 15 residues in the CDR3. CDR3 sequence: CASSEMGQGSHEQFF. DNA for the CDR3: TGTGCCAGCAGTGAAATGGGACAGGGTTCACATGAGCAGTTCTTC.

This sequence joins TRBV27 and TRBJ1-4, with TRBD1 matching 9 bases. Germline V gives CDR1 MNHEY, CDR2 SMNVEV (reference sequence). The V gene end was trimmed by 6 bases and the J gene end by 5 bases; junction bases not matched to a gene: 4. CDR3 size: 14 residues. This CDR3 reads CASRRTGGNEKLFF. In nucleotides, the CDR3 is TGTGCCAGCAGGCGTACAGGGGGCAATGAAAAACTGTTTTTT.

This clone was observed a few times. The V call is TRBV30, the J call TRBJ1-5; TRBD1 agrees at 7 bases. CDR3 length equals 14 residues. Germline trimming cut 5 bases from V and 2 bases from J; bases unmatched to any gene: 6. Germline V gene sequence: CDR1 GTSNPN, CDR2 SVGIG (reference sequence). The CDR3 here is CAWVGQVGNQPQHF. For the CDR3, the DNA is TGTGCCTGGGTTGGACAGGTTGGCAATCAGCCCCAGCATTTT.

The chain combines TRBV9 with TRBJ1-2; D might be TRBD1 (5 bases). The germline V gene has CDR1 SGDLS and CDR2 YYNGEE. V was clipped by 0 bases and J by 5 bases, with 14 bases between them. The CDR3 sequence is 15 residues long. The chain's CDR3 is CASSVDFGTVYGYTF. CDR3 nucleotides: TGTGCCAGCAGCGTAGACTTCGGGACGGTATATGGCTACACCTTC.

There are a few counts of this clone. The chain employs TRBV5-6 and TRBJ1-1; 7 bases are shared with TRBD1. CDR3 length equals 13 residues. The junction had 7 bases not matched to a gene; V was cut back by 7 bases and J by 4 bases. Germline CDR1 reads SGHDT; CDR2 reads YYEEEE. DNA of the CDR3: TGTGCCAGCTGGGCCCGACAGGGCACTGAAGCTTTCTTT. Encoded protein: CASWARQGTEAFF.

The V and J genes are TRBV7-4 and TRBJ2-7; 8 bases line up with TRBD2. Germline-derived CDR1 and CDR2 are SGHVT and SQSDAQ. The CDR3 sequence is 17 residues long. Trimming removed 1 base from V and 2 bases from J; junction bases left unmatched: 10. The CDR3 reads CASSLEAREDTAYEQYF. The CDR3 coding sequence is TGTGCCAGCAGCTTAGAGGCGCGGGAGGACACCGCCTACGAGCAGTACTTC.

This chain links TRBV19 with TRBJ1-5; possibly TRBD1 for D (5 bases). Trimming left V 7 bases short and J 5 bases short, with 15 bases between. The CDR3 extends over 14 amino acids. In germline, CDR1 is LNHDA, CDR2 SQIVND (reference sequence). CDR3 sequence reads: CASKFGAQDQPQHF. DNA of the CDR3: TGTGCCAGTAAATTTGGGGCCCAAGATCAGCCCCAGCATTTT.

For the CDR3, the DNA is TGTGCCAGCAGCTCCCCAGGAACAGGGACCTACGAGCAGTACTTC. Translating it yields CASSSPGTGTYEQYF. V usage is TRBV7-6 and J usage is TRBJ2-7; tentatively, D is TRBD1 (6 bases). This CDR3 has 15 amino acids. Germline-derived CDR1 and CDR2 are SGHVS and FNYEAQ. Trimming removed 4 bases at V and 2 bases at J, with 15 bases between.

The chain joins TRBV9 to TRBJ2-7, with 8 nucleotides matching TRBD2. The V gene's germline CDR1 is SGDLS and CDR2 YYNGEE. This CDR3 comprises 11 residues. V was clipped by 7 bases and J by 5 bases; unmatched bases: 2. CDR3 DNA: TGTGCCAGCGGGCGGGAGGACGAGCAGTACTTC. This encodes CASGREDEQYF.

This clone appeared a single time. This chain links TRBV28 with TRBJ1-1; possible D gene TRBD1, 6 bases. This CDR3 contains 13 residues. Trimming removed 6 bases from V and 7 bases from J, with 15 bases in between. Germline assignment: CDR1 MDHEN and CDR2 SYDVKM. The CDR3: CASRYQGTGEAFF. Written as DNA, the CDR3 is TGTGCCAGCAGATATCAGGGGACTGGTGAAGCTTTCTTT. The full variable domain, in which reference TRBV28 and TRBJ1-1 provide the parts outside the CDR3, is DVKVTQSSRYLVKRTGEKVFLECVQDMDHENMFWYRQDPGLGLRLIYFSYDVKMKEKGDIPEGYSVSREKKERFSLILESASTNQTSMYLCASRYQGTGEAFFGQGTRLTVV.

This clone was found a few times. This sample also contains other DNA sequences that code for the same CDR3. This sequence joins TRBV20-1 and TRBJ1-4, with D unresolved. V lost 4 bases to trimming and J lost 5 bases, with 5 bases between them. Germline CDR1 is DFQATT and CDR2 is SNEGSKA (reference sequence). This CDR3 region has 11 residues. The CDR3: CSATYNEKLFF. The CDR3 DNA sequence: TGCAGTGCTACTTACAATGAAAAACTGTTTTTT.

In the case of this clone: At one end, the junction sequence differs from germline, possibly due to a read error. This rearrangement joins TRBV28 to TRBJ1-2, with a possible D match to TRBD1 (5 bases). The CDR3 sequence is 13 residues long. CDR1 MDHEN and CDR2 SYDVKM come from the germline V gene. This CDR3 is CASSPRDRENLAF. The CDR3 DNA is TGTGCCAGCAGCCCCCGGGACCGCGAAAATCTTGCCTTC.

This chain uses TRBV21-1 with TRBJ1-2; the table names TRBD1, a call not compared with the DNA. TRBV21-1 is an annotated pseudogene. The CDR3 consists of 14 residues. Here the CDR3 reads CASIKTGGAYGYTF. CDR3 sequence (DNA): TGTGCCAGCATAAAGACAGGGGGCGCGTATGGCTACACCTTC.

The rearrangement links TRBV4-2 to TRBJ2-1, with TRBD2 as a possible D gene (6 bases). CDR1 is LGHNA and CDR2 is YNFKEQ in the germline V gene. CDR3 length: 18 residues. The V gene lost 0 bases and the J gene lost 0 bases, with 15 bases spanning the gap. This CDR3 is CASSQEGGDGSSYNEQFF. Here the CDR3 DNA reads TGTGCCAGCAGCCAAGAGGGGGGAGACGGGAGCTCCTACAATGAGCAGTTCTTC.

This clone was seen a single time. The V call is TRBV6-2 or TRBV6-3, the J call TRBJ1-5; 8 bases match TRBD1. This CDR3 has 19 amino acids. V trimming: 0 bases; J trimming: 2 bases; junction bases outside the gene matches: 12. From germline, CDR1 is MNHEY and CDR2 SVGEGT. The DNA for the CDR3 is TGTGCCAGCAGTTACTCGACCGGACAGGGCGGATTAGGCAATCAGCCCCAGCATTTT. It yields the protein CASSYSTGQGGLGNQPQHF.